The 7 T cell receptor beta chains reported below all come from one sample, sequenced in a study of blood T cell repertoires in COVID-19. Here immunoSEQ multiplex PCR was the method, and the copy in TCRdb shows in-frame clones only, minus some. Of some 180,000 clones listed, more than 70% are singletons. Sequencing was carried out using PBMCs or T cells enriched from blood (not recorded which). Every receptor here comes from a man in his forties who had recovered from COVID-19.

This sequence joins TRBV3-1 (or the pseudogene TRBV3-2) and TRBJ1-4; D uncertain. V dropped 0 bases and J dropped 6 bases, with 23 bases sitting between them. Germline values: CDR1 LGHDT, CDR2 YNNKEL (reference sequence). CDR3 length: 19 residues. The CDR3 DNA reads as TGTGCCAGCAGCCAAGATATTCCCGGGATGCCGATTACCGATGAAAAACTGTTTTTT. Translated: CASSQDIPGMPITDEKLFF.

The chain is built from TRBV30 and TRBJ1-1, with a weak D call TRBD1 (5 bases). The V gene's germline CDR1 is GTSNPN and CDR2 SVGIG (reference sequence). V was clipped by 2 bases and J by 4 bases, with 11 bases between them. The CDR3 contains 13 residues. The CDR3 loop reads CAWSSRAGTEAFF. The CDR3 nucleotides are TGTGCCTGGAGTTCCAGGGCTGGCACTGAAGCTTTCTTT.

The gene calls are TRBV30 and TRBJ1-2; TRBD1 is a possible D gene (5 bases). The CDR3 contains 12 residues. CDR1 is GTSNPN, CDR2 SVGIG, per germline (reference sequence). Trimming took off 8 bases at V and 6 bases at J, with 16 bases between the two ends. CDR3 region: CAQTQGGHGYTF. The CDR3 region has the DNA TGTGCCCAGACCCAGGGAGGGCATGGCTACACCTTC. Full variable domain (outside the CDR3, taken from reference TRBV30 and TRBJ1-2): SQTIHQWPATLVQPVGSPLSLECTVEGTSNPNLYWYRQAAGRGLQLLFYSVGIGQISSEVPQNLSASRPQDRQFILSSKKLLLSDSGFYLCAQTQGGHGYTFGSGTRLTVV.

The chain uses TRBV7-2 and TRBJ2-2; weak D call: TRBD2 (5 bases). V dropped 1 base and J dropped 8 bases, with 14 bases sitting between them. Germline V gene data show CDR1 as SGHTA and CDR2 as FQGNSA. The CDR3 has 15 residues. The CDR3 DNA sequence: TGTGCCAGCAGCTTAGTCGGAGGTGGGCAAGGGGAGCTGTTTTTT. Translation gives CASSLVGGGQGELFF.

The rearrangement links TRBV11-2 to TRBJ1-6, with 8 bases identical to TRBD1. The CDR3 spans 15 residues. Germline V CDR1 and CDR2: SGHAT, FQNNGV. Unmatched junction bases numbered 3, after V lost 3 bases and J lost 5 bases. CDR3 nucleotides: TGTGCCAGCAGCTTTTTGACAGGGGATAATTCACCCCTCCACTTT. This encodes CASSFLTGDNSPLHF.

This chain links TRBV7-3 with TRBJ1-2, with 7 bases fitting TRBD1. Germline CDR1 reads SGHTA; CDR2 reads FQGTGA. Unmatched junction bases numbered 13, after V lost 5 bases and J lost 4 bases. The CDR3 extends over 16 amino acids. CDR3 in DNA: TGTGCCAGCAGCCGTACCCAGCGACAGGGTTTCTATGGCTACACCTTC. Its translation: CASSRTQRQGFYGYTF.

The chain joins TRBV12-5 to TRBJ1-2, with unresolved D. Germline CDR1 is LGHNT and CDR2 is FRNRAP. The CDR3 length is 15 residues. Trimming pared 2 bases from V and 7 bases from J, leaving 17 bases between. The CDR3 sequence: CASGLTPHRLSGYTF. The DNA of the CDR3 is TGTGCTAGTGGTTTGACTCCCCATCGACTGAGTGGCTACACCTTC.